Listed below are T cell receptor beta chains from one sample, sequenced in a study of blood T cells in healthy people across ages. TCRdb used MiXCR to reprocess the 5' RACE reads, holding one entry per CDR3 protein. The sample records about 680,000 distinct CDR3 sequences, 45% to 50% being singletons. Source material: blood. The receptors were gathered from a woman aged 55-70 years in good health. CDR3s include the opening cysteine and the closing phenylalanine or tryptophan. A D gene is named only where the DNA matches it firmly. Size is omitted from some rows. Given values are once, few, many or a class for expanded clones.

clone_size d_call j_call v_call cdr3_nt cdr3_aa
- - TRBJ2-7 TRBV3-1 TGTGCCAGCAGCCAGAGTGCCTACGAGCAGTACTTC CASSQSAYEQYF
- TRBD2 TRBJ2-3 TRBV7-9 TGTGCCAGCAGCCCGGTCGGGGAGGGAGATACGCAGTATTTT CASSPVGEGDTQYF
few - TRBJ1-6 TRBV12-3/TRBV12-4 TGTGCCAGCAGTCACGGGAATTCACCCCTCCACTTT CASSHGNSPLHF
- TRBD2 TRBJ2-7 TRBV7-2 TGTGCCCGCAGCTTCGGACTAGCGGGCCCAAGCTCCTACGGGCAGTACTTC CARSFGLAGPSSYGQYF
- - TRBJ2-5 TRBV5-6 TGTGCCAGCAGAAGGGGCGCGAGCTCCTACAATGAGCAGTACTTC CASRRGASSYNEQYF
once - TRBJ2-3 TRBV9 TGTGCCAGCAGCGAAACGACTAGAGTGGGAGATACGCAGTATTTT CASSETTRVGDTQYF
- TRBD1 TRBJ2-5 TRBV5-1 TGCGCCAGCAGCTTGGGACAGGGCTACCAAGAGACCCAGTACTTC CASSLGQGYQETQYF
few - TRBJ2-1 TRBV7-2 TGTGCCAGCAGCCCCCTGCCCACCCGCTCCTACAATGAGCAGTTCTTC CASSPLPTRSYNEQFF
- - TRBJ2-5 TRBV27 TGTGCCAGCAGCCCAAGCAGGCAACCACAGTACTTC CASSPSRQPQYF
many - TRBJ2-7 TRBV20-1 TGCAGTGCTACCGTGCAGAGCGAGCAGTACTTC CSATVQSEQYF
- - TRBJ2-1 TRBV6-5 TGTGCCAGCAGAATGACTCTCCCCTCCTACAATGAGCAGTTCTTC CASRMTLPSYNEQFF
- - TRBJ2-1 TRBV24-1 TGTGCCACCAGTGACGGACAGTTGTCCTACAATGAGCAGTTCTTC CATSDGQLSYNEQFF
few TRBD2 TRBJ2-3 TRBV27 TGTGCCAGCAGTTCCCGACTAGCGGGCCGTACAGATACGCAGTATTTT CASSSRLAGRTDTQYF
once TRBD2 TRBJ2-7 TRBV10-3 TGTGCCATCAGTGAGTCGACTAGCGGCCGCAACGAGCAGTACTTC CAISESTSGRNEQYF
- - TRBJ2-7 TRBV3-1 TGTGCCAGCAGCCAACAACCCTACGAGCAGTACTTC CASSQQPYEQYF
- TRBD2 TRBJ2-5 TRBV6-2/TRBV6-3 TGTGCCAGCAGTATAGCGGGAGGTTACGAGACCCAGTACTTC CASSIAGGYETQYF
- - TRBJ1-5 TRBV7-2 TGTGCCAGCAGCTTAGCAGGGAGCCAGCCCCAGCATTTT CASSLAGSQPQHF
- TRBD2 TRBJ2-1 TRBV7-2 TGTGCCAGCAGCTTAAGCTTCGGACTAGCGGGAGGGAATGAACAGTTCTTC CASSLSFGLAGGNEQFF
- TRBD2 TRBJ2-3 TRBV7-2 TGTGCCAGCAGCCCACATAGCGGGAGAGGTACGCAGTATTTT CASSPHSGRGTQYF
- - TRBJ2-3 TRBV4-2 TGTGCCAGCAGTCCGCCAGCAGGCACAGATACGCAGTATTTT CASSPPAGTDTQYF
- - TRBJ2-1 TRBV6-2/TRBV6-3 TGTGCCAGCAGCAGATCCCCGGGGGAGCAGTTCTTC CASSRSPGEQFF
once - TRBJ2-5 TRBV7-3 TGTGCCAGCAGCTTATCGCCAGCAGGGCGGGAGACCCAGTACTTC CASSLSPAGRETQYF
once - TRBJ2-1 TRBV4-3 TGCGCCAGCAGCCAAGTTCCACTAGCCATCGGTGAGCAGTTCTTC CASSQVPLAIGEQFF
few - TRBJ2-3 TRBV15 TGTGCCACCAGCACCGGACAGCGCGCTAGCACAGATACGCAGTATTTT CATSTGQRASTDTQYF
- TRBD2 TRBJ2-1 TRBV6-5 TGTGCCAGCAGTTACTCGATGAATAGCGGGGGAAATGAGCAGTTCTTC CASSYSMNSGGNEQFF
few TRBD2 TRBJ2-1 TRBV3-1 TGTGCCAGCAGCCAAGTTCGACTAGCTGTGAATGAGCAGTTCTTC CASSQVRLAVNEQFF
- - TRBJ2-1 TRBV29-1 TGCAGCGCTGAGGTGTGGCCGCGGAGCAATGAGCAGTTCTTC CSAEVWPRSNEQFF
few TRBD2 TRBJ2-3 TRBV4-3 TGCGCCAGCAGCCAAGAGGATCTCGGGAGGGCCGGAGATACGCAGTATTTT CASSQEDLGRAGDTQYF
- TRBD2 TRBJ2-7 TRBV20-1 TGCAGTGCTAGATTTCCGGGACTAGGCTACGAGCAGTACTTC CSARFPGLGYEQYF
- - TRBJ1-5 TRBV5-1 TGCGCCAGCAGCGTCGGGACACAAAATCAGCCCCAGCATTTT CASSVGTQNQPQHF
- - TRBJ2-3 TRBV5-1 TGCGCCAGCAGATTCGGACAGCCTAGCACAGATACGCAGTATTTT CASRFGQPSTDTQYF